Listed below are T cell receptor beta chains from one sample, sequenced in a study of cytomegalovirus exposure and HLA in healthy donors. The assay was immunoSEQ multiplex PCR, and TCRdb's table has in-frame clones only and misses some. The sample has approximately 95,000 clones, 81% seen once. Sequenced sample: PBMCs. These receptors came from a woman in her 70s in good health and CMV-seropositive. CDR3s include the opening cysteine and the closing phenylalanine or tryptophan. A D gene is named only where the DNA matches it firmly.

CDR3 DNA	CDR3 protein	J gene	V gene	D gene
TGCGCCAGCAGACGGGACCGCAGGGGCGAGCAGTACTTC	CASRRDRRGEQYF	TRBJ2-7	TRBV10-1	.
TGTGCCAGTAGTATATCCCTCGCCGGGACCCAGTACTTC	CASSISLAGTQYF	TRBJ2-5	TRBV19	.
TGTGCCTGGAGAGGGAGAGCTAGCTCCTACAATGAGCAGTTCTTC	CAWRGRASSYNEQFF	TRBJ2-1	TRBV30	.
TGTGCCAGCAGTGCCGACTCTTGGCTTAACACTGAAGCTTTCTTT	CASSADSWLNTEAFF	TRBJ1-1	TRBV27	.
TGTGCCACCCGACAGGGGTTTTCTGGAAACACCATATATTTT	CATRQGFSGNTIYF	TRBJ1-3	TRBV19	TRBD1
TGTGCCTGGAGCGTTACAGGTGAAGCTTTCTTT	CAWSVTGEAFF	TRBJ1-1	TRBV30	.
TGTGCCAGCAGTTTGCAACTAGCGGGGATCACCGGGGAGCTGTTTTTT	CASSLQLAGITGELFF	TRBJ2-2	TRBV28	TRBD2
TGTGCCAGCGGGAGGGGGAACACCGGGGAGCTGTTTTTT	CASGRGNTGELFF	TRBJ2-2	TRBV19	TRBD2
TGTGCCAGCAGGGTCCCGGGGTCGGCCAACTATGGCTACACCTTC	CASRVPGSANYGYTF	TRBJ1-2	TRBV7-2	.
TGCGCCAGCAGTCGCCATAGGCTAGCTGATGATACTAGCACAGATACGCAGTATTTT	CASSRHRLADDTSTDTQYF	TRBJ2-3	TRBV5-1	.